Presented here are 3 T cell receptor beta chains from one specimen sequenced in a study of CD8+ T cells in alopecia areata. RNA was extracted and reverse transcribed into cDNA as the sequencing template. Generated by immunoSEQ multiplex PCR, the TCRdb table keeps only in-frame clones and is missing some. The table has about 150,000 clones, about 53% seen once; the top ten hold just under 20%. The sample was CD8+ T cells sorted from blood, taken at week 0. These receptors were obtained from a human donor with alopecia areata.

The gene calls are TRBV6-1 and TRBJ2-3; D is ambiguous. This CDR3 has 17 residues. Germline lookup yields CDR1 MNHNS and CDR2 SASEGT. V lost 3 bases and J 2 bases, leaving 18 bases between the germline ends. CDR3 in amino acids: CASSERTFTRHTDTQYF. In DNA form, the CDR3 reads TGTGCCAGCAGTGAGAGGACCTTCACTCGACACACAGATACGCAGTATTTT.

This clone is termed medium-sized. Other DNA sequences of this sample code for an identical CDR3. The chain recombines TRBV9 with TRBJ2-3, with D possibly TRBD2 on 6 matching bases. V dropped 6 bases and J dropped 0 bases, with 11 bases sitting between them. The CDR3 is 14 amino acids. Germline V gene sequence: CDR1 SGDLS, CDR2 YYNGEE. The CDR3 loop is CASKGTGSTDTQYF. CDR3 nucleotide sequence: TGTGCCAGCAAAGGGACTGGAAGCACAGATACGCAGTATTTT.

The genes are TRBV6-5 and TRBJ1-1; D unclear. This CDR3 is built from 13 residues. Trimming took 0 bases from V and 6 from J, leaving 8 bases between them. From germline, CDR1 is MNHEY and CDR2 SVGAGI. The CDR3 loop reads CASSYSAGAEAFF. CDR3 sequence (DNA): TGTGCCAGCAGTTACTCGGCAGGTGCTGAAGCTTTCTTT.